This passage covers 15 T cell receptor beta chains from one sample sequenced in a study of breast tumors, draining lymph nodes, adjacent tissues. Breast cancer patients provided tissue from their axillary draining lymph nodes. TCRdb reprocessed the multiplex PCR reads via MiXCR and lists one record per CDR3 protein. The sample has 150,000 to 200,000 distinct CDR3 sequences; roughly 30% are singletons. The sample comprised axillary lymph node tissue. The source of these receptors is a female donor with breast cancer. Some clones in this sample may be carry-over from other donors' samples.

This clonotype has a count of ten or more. CDR3 sequence: CASSGTGGFSYNEQFF. The CDR3 nucleotides are TGTGCCAGCAGCGGGACAGGGGGCTTCTCCTACAATGAGCAGTTCTTC. The chain joins TRBV12-3 or TRBV12-4 to TRBJ2-1, with 12 bases fitting TRBD1. Trimming at V came to 6 bases and at J to 0 bases, leaving 3 bases not matched to a gene. CDR3 length equals 16 residues.

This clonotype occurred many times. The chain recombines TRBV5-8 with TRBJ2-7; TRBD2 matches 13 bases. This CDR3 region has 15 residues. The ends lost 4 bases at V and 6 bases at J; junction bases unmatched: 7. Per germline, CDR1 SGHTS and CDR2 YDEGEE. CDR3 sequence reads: CASSPSTSGRVEQYF. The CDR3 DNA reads TGTGCCAGCAGCCCTTCCACTAGCGGGAGGGTCGAGCAGTACTTC.

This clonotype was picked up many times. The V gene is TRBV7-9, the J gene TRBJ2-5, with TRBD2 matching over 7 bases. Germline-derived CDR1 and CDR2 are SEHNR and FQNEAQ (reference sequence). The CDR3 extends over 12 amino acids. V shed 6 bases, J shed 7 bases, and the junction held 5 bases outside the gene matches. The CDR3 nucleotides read TGTGCCAGCAGAAACGGCGGGGGGACCCAGTACTTC. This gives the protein CASRNGGGTQYF.

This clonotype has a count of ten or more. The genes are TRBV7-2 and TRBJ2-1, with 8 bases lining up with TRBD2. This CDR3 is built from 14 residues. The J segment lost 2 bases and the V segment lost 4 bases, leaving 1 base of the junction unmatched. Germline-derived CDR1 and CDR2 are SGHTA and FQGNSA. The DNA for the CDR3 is TGTGCCAGCAGCTCGGGAGGGGCCTACAATGAGCAGTTCTTC. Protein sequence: CASSSGGAYNEQFF.

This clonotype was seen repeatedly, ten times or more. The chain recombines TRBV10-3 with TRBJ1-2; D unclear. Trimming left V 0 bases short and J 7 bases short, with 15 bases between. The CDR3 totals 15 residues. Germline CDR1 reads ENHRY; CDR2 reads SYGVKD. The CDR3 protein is CAISESGRTESGYTF. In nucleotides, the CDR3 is TGTGCCATCAGTGAGTCGGGGAGGACGGAGAGTGGCTACACCTTC.

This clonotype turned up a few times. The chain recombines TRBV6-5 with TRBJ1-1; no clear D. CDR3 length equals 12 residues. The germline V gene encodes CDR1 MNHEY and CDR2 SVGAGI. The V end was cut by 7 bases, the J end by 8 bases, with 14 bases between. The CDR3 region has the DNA TGTGCCAGCACTTCTACGAATGAGGAAGCTTTCTTT. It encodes CASTSTNEEAFF.

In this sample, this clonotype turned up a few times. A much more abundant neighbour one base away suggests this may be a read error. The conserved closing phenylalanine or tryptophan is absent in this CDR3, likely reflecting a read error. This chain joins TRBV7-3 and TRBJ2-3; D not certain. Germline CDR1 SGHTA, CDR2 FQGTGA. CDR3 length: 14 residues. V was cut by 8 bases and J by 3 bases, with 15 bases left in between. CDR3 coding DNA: TGTGCCAGCTCCGTTGGGGTGTGGACAGATACGCAGTATCTT. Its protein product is CASSVGVWTDTQYL.

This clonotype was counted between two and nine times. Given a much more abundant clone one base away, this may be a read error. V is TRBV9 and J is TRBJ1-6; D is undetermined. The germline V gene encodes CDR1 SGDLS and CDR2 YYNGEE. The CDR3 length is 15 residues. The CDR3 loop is CASSVFDVTNSPPHF. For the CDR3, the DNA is TGTGCCAGCAGCGTATTCGACGTAACGAATTCACCCCCCCACTTT.

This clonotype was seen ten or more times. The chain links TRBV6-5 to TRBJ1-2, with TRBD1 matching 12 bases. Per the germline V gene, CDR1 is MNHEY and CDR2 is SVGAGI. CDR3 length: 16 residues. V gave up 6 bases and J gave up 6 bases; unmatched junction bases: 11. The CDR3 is CASSYGTGGVINGYTF. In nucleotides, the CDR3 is TGTGCCAGCAGCTACGGGACAGGGGGCGTCATTAATGGCTACACCTTC.

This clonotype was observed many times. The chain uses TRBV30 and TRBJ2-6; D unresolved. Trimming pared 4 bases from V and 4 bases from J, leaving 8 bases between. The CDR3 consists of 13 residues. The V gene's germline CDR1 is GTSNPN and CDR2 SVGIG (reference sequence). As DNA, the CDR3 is TGTGCCTGGACTTGGGCCGGGGCCAACGTCCTGACTTTC. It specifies CAWTWAGANVLTF.

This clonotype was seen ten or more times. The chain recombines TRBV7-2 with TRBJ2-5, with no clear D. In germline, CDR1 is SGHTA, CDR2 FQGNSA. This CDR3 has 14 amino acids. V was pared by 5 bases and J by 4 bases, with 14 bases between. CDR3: CASSPYGPGETQYF. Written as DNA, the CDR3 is TGTGCCAGCAGCCCCTACGGTCCCGGAGAGACCCAGTACTTC.

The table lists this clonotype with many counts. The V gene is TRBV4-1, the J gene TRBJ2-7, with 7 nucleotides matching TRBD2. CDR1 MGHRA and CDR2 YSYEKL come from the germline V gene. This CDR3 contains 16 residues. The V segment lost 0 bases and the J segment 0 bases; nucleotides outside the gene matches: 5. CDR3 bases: TGCGCCAGCAGCCAAGATGCGGGGGACTTCTCCTACGAGCAGTACTTC. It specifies CASSQDAGDFSYEQYF.

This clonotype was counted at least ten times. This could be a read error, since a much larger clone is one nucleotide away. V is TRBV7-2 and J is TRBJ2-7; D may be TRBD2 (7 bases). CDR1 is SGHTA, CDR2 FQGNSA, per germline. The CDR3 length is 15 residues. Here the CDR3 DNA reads TGTGCCAGCAGCTTAGCTGAGGGGGGGCACTACGAGCAGCACTTC. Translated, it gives CASSLAEGGHYEQHF.

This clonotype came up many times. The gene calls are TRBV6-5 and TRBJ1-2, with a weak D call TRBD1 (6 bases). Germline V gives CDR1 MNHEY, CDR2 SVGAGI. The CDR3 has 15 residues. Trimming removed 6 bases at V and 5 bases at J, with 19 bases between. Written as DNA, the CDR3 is TGTGCCAGCAGCAAAAGTGGTCGGGGGCGGTATGGCTACACCTTC. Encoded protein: CASSKSGRGRYGYTF.

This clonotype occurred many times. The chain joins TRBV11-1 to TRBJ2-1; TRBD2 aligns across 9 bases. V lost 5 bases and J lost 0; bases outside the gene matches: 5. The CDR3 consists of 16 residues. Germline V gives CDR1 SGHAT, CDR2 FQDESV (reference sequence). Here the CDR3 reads CASSPWRGGSYNEQFF. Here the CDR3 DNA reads TGTGCCAGCAGCCCTTGGCGGGGGGGCTCCTACAATGAGCAGTTCTTC.